This record concerns one TCR beta chain sequence. This sample is drawn from a study of blood T cell repertoires in COVID-19. Libraries were prepared by immunoSEQ multiplex PCR; TCRdb keeps only in-frame clonotypes and omits some of them. The table lists tens of thousands of clones, about four fifths of them singletons. From germline, CDR1 is MDHEN and CDR2 SYDVKM. The CDR3 contains 14 residues. Trimming took 5 bases from V and 5 from J; bases not matched to a gene: 6. The J gene is TRBJ1-1, the V gene TRBV28; 9 bases are a match to TRBD1. The sequence was collected from a man in his 60s in a cohort sampled during active COVID-19. The sample consisted of peripheral blood. The DNA of the CDR3 is TGTGCCAGCAGTCCGGGACAGGGACCGACTGAAGCTTTCTTT. Encoded protein: CASSPGQGPTEAFF.